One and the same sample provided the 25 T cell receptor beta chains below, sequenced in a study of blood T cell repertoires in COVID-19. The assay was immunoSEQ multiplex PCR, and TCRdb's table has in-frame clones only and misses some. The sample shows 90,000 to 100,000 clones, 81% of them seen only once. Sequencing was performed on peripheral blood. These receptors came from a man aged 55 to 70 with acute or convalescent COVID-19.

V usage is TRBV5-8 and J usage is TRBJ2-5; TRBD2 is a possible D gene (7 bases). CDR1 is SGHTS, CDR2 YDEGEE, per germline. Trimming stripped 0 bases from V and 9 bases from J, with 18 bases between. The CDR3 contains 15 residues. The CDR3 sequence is CASSLVGGALHPQYF. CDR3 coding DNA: TGTGCCAGCAGCTTGGTTGGGGGGGCCCTTCACCCCCAGTACTTC.

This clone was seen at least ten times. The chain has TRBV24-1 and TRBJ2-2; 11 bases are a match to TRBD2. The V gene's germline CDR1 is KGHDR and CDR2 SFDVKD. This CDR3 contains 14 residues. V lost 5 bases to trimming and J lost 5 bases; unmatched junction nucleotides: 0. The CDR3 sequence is CATSGTSGTGELFF. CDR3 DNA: TGTGCCACCAGTGGGACTAGCGGGACCGGGGAGCTGTTTTTT.

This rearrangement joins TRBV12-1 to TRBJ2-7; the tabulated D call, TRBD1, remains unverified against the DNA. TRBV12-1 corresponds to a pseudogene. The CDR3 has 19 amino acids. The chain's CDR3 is CASSWGMDSPTLKNYEQYF. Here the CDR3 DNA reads TGTGCCAGCAGCTGGGGCATGGACAGCCCTACCCTGAAAAACTACGAGCAGTACTTC.

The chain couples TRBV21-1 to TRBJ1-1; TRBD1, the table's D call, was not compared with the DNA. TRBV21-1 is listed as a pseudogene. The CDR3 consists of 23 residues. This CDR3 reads CASSKEGTAGQGARVSVNTEAFF. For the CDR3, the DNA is TGTGCCAGCAGCAAAGAGGGAACTGCAGGACAGGGGGCTAGGGTATCAGTGAACACTGAAGCTTTCTTT.

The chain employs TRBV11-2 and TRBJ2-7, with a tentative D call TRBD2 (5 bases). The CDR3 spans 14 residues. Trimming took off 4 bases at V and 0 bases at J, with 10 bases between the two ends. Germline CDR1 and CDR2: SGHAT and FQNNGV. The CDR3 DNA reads TGTGCCAGCAGCTACGGACTTGGCTCCTACGAGCAGTACTTC. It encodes CASSYGLGSYEQYF.

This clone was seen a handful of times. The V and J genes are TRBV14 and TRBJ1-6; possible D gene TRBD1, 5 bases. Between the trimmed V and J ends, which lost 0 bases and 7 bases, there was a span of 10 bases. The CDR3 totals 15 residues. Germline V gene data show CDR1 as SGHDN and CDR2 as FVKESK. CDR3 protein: CASSQDLAGNSPLHF. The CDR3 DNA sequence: TGTGCCAGCAGCCAAGATCTGGCAGGGAATTCACCCCTCCACTTT.

DNA for the CDR3: TGTGCCAGCAGTCGGGGAACGAGGGGGTCCGGGGAGCTGTTTTTT. Protein sequence: CASSRGTRGSGELFF. The V call is TRBV28, the J call TRBJ2-2, with D tentatively TRBD1 (6 bases). The CDR3 runs to 15 residues. Germline-derived CDR1 and CDR2 are MDHEN and SYDVKM. Trimming left V 5 bases short and J 6 bases short, with 16 bases between.

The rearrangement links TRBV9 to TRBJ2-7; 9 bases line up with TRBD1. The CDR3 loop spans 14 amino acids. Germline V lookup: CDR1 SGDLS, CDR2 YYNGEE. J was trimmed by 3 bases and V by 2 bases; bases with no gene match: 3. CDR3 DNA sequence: TGTGCCAGCAGCGTGACAGGGGGTGGCTACGAGCAGTACTTC. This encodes CASSVTGGGYEQYF.

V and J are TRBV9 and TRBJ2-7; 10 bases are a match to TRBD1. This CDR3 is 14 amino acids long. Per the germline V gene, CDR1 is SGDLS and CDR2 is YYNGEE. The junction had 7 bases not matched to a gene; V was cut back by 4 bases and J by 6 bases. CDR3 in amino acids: CASSPWDRGGEQYF. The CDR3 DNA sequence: TGTGCCAGCAGCCCGTGGGACAGGGGAGGCGAGCAGTACTTC.

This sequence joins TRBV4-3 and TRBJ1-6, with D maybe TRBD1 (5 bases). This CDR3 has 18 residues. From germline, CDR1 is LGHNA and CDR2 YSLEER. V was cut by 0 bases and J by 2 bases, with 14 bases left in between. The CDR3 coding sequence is TGCGCCAGCAGCCAAGACGGTTCTGCGGGGGCCTATAATTCACCCCTCCACTTT. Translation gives CASSQDGSAGAYNSPLHF.

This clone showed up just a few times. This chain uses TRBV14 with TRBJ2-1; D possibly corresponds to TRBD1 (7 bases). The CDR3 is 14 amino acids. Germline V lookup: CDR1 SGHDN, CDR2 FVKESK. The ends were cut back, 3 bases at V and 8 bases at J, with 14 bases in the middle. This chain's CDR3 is CASSHGGGGDEQFF. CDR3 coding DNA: TGTGCCAGCAGCCACGGAGGGGGCGGCGATGAGCAGTTCTTC. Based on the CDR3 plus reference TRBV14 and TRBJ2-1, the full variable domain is EAGVTQFPSHSVIEKGQTVTLRCDPISGHDNLYWYRRVMGKEIKFLLHFVKESKQDESGMPNNRFLAERTGGTYSTLKVQPAELEDSGVYFCASSHGGGGDEQFFGPGTRLTVL.

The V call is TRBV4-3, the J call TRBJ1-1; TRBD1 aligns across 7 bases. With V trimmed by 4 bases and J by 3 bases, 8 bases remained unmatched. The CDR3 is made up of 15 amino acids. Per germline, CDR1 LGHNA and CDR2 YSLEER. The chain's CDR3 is CASSPMTGTDTEAFF. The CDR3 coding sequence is TGCGCCAGCAGCCCGATGACAGGGACGGACACTGAAGCTTTCTTT.

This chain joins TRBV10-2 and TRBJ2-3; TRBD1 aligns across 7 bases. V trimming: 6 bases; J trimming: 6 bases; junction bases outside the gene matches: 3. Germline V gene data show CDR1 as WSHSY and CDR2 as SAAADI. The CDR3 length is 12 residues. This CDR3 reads CASRTQGDTQYF. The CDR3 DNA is TGCGCCAGCAGAACACAGGGGGATACGCAGTATTTT.

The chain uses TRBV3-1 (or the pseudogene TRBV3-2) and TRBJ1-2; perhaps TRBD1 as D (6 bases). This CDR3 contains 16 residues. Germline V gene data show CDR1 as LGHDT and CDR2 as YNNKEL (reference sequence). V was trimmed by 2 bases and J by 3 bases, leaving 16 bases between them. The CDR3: CASSQRTTGFDYGYTF. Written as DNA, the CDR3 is TGTGCCAGCAGCCAACGCACTACAGGGTTTGACTATGGCTACACCTTC.

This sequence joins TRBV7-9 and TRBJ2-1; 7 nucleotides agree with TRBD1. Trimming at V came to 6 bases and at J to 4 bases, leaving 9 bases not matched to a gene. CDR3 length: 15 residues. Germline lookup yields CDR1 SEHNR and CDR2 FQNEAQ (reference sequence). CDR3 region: CASRHRDSSYNEQFF. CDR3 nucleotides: TGTGCCAGCAGACACCGGGACAGTTCTTACAATGAGCAGTTCTTC.

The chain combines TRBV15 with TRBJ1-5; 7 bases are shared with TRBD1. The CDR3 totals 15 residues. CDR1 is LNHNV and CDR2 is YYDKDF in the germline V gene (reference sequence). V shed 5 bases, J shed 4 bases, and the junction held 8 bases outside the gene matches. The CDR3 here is CATSSKGAGNQPQHF. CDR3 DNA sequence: TGTGCCACCAGCTCCAAGGGGGCAGGGAATCAGCCCCAGCATTTT.

The CDR3, as DNA: TGTGCCAGTAGTATGTGGGGCCCTAATGAAAAACTGTTTTTT. This codes for CASSMWGPNEKLFF. The chain combines TRBV19 with TRBJ1-4; perhaps TRBD1 as D (5 bases). CDR1 and CDR2 from the germline V gene are LNHDA and SQIVND (reference sequence). With 3 bases removed from V and 3 bases from J, the gap between germline ends came to 8 bases. This CDR3 is built from 14 residues.

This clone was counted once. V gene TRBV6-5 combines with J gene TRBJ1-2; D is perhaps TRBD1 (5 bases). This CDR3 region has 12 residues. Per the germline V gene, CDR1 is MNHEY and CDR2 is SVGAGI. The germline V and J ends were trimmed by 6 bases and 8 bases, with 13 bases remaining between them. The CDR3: CASSTTVKGYTF. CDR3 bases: TGTGCCAGCAGCACGACAGTTAAGGGCTACACCTTC.

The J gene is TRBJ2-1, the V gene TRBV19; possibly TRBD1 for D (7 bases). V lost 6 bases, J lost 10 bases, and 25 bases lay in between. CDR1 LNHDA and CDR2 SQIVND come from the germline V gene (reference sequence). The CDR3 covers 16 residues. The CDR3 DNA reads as TGTGCCAGTAGGGCGCGCAGGGGGGTTTCGTCTCGGGAGCAGTTCTTC. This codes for CASRARRGVSSREQFF.

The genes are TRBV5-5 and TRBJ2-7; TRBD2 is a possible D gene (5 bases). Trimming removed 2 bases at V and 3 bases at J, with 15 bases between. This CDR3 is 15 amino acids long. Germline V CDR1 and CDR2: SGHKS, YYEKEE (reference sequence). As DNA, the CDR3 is TGTGCCAGCAGCTTACTTGATAGCGAGGGCTACGAGCAGTACTTC. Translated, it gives CASSLLDSEGYEQYF.

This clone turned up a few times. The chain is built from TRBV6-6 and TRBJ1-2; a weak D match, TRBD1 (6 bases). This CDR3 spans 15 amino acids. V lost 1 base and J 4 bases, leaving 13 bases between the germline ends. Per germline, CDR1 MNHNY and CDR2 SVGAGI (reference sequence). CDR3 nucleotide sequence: TGTGCCAGCAGTTACTATACGACAGGAGCCTATGGCTACACCTTC. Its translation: CASSYYTTGAYGYTF.

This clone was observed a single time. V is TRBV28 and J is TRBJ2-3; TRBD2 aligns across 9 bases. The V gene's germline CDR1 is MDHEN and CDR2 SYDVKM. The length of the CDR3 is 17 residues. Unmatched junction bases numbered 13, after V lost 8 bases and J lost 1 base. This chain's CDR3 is CASGSGRNPGRTDTQYF. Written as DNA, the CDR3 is TGTGCCAGCGGTAGCGGGAGAAACCCGGGGCGCACAGATACGCAGTATTTT.

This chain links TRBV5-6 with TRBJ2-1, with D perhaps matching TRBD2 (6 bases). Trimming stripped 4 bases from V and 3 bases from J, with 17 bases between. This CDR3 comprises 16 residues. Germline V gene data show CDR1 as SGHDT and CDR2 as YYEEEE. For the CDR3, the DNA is TGTGCCAGCAGCGTTTTTCGGCGGGAAGACTACAATGAGCAGTTCTTC. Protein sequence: CASSVFRREDYNEQFF.

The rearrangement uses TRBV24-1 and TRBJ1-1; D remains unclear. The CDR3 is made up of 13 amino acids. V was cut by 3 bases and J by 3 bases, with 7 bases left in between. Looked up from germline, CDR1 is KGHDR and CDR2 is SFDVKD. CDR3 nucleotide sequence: TGTGCCACCAGTGATGTCCGGGACACTGAAGCTTTCTTT. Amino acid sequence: CATSDVRDTEAFF.

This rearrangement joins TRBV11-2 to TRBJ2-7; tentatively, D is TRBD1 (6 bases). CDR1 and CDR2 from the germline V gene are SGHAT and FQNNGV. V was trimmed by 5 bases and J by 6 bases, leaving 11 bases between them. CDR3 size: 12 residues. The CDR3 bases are TGTGCCAGCAGCCGAACAGGGACCGAGCAGTACTTC. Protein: CASSRTGTEQYF.